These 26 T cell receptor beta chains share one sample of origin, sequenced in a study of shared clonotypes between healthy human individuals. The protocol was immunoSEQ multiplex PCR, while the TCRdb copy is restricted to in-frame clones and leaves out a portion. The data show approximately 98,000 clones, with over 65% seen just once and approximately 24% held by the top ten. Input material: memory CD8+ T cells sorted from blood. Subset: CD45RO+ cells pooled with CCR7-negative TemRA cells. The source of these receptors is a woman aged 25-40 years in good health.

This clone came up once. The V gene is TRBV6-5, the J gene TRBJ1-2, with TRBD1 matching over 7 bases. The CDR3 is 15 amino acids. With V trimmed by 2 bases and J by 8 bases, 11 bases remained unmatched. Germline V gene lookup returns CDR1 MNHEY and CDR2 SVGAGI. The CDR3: CASSYQGGASLGYTF. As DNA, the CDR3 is TGTGCCAGCAGTTACCAGGGGGGCGCCAGCTTGGGCTACACCTTC.

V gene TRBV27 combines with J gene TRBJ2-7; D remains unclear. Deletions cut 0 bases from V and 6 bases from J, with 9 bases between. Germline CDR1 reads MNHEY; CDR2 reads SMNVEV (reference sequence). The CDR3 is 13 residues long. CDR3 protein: CASSLSGLLEQYF. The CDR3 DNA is TGTGCCAGCAGTTTATCTGGGCTCCTCGAGCAGTACTTC.

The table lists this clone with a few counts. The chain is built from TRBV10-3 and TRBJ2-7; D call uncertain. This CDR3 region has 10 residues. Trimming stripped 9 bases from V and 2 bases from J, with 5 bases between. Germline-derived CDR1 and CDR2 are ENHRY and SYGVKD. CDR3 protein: CAMGTYEQYF. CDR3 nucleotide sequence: TGTGCCATGGGGACCTACGAGCAGTACTTC.

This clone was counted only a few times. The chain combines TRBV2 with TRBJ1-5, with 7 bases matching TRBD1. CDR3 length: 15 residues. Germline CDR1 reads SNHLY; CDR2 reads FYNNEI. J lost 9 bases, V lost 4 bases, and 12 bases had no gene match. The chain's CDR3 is CASSVDRVEVRPQHF. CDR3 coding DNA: TGTGCCAGCAGTGTTGACAGGGTCGAAGTGCGGCCCCAGCATTTT.

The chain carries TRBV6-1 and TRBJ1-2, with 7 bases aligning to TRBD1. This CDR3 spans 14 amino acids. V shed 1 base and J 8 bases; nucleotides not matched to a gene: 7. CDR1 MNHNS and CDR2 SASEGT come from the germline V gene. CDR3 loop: CASSEDRGREGYTF. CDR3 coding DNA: TGTGCCAGCAGTGAAGACAGGGGTCGGGAGGGCTACACCTTC.

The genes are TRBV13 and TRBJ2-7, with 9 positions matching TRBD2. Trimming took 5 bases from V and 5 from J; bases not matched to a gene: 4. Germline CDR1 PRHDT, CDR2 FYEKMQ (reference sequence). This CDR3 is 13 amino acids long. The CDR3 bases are TGTGCCAGCAGCCGTCTAGCGGGAAACGAGCAGTACTTC. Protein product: CASSRLAGNEQYF.

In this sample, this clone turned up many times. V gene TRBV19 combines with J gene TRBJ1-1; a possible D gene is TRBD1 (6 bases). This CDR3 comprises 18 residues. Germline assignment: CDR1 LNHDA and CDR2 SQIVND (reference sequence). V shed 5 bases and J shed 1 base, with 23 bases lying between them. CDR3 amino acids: CASSQFRGLDFTNTEAFF. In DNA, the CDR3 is TGTGCCAGTAGTCAATTCAGGGGTTTGGACTTCACGAACACTGAAGCTTTCTTT.

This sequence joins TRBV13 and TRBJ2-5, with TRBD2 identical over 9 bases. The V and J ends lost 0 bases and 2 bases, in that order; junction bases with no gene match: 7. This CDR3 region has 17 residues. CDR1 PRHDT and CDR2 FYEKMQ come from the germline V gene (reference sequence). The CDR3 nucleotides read TGTGCCAGCAGCTTAGGCGTCCGCGGGAGGGAACAAGAGACCCAGTACTTC. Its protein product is CASSLGVRGREQETQYF.

This CDR3 is CASSPRGGSGGEQYF. CDR3 in DNA: TGTGCCAGCTCTCCCCGGGGGGGATCCGGGGGCGAGCAGTACTTC. The chain combines TRBV18 with TRBJ2-7; TRBD2 aligns across 8 bases. J gave up 6 bases and V 6 bases, and 13 bases lay outside the gene matches. Germline CDR1 reads KGHSH; CDR2 reads LQKENI. CDR3 length: 15 amino acids.

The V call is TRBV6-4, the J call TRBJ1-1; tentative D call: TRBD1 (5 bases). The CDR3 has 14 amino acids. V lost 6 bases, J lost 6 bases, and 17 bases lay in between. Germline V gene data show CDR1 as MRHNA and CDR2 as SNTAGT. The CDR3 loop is CASSPGAETPEAFF. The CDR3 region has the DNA TGTGCCAGCAGCCCTGGGGCGGAAACACCTGAAGCTTTCTTT.

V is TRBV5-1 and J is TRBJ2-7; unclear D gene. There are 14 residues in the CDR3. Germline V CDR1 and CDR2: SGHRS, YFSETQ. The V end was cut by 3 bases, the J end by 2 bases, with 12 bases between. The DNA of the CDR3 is TGCGCCAGCAGCTCCCCAGGACCAGCCTACGAGCAGTACTTC. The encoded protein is CASSSPGPAYEQYF.

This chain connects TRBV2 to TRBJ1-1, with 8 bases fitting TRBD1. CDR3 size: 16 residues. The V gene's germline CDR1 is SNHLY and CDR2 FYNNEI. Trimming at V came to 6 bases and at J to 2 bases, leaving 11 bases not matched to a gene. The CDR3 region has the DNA TGTGCCAGCAGCACCCTTGCCACAGGGGGAAACACTGAAGCTTTCTTT. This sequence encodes CASSTLATGGNTEAFF. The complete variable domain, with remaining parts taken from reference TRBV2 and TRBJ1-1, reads EPEVTQTPSHQVTQMGQEVILRCVPISNHLYFYWYRQILGQKVEFLVSFYNNEISEKSEIFDDQFSVERPDGSNFTLKIRSTKLEDSAMYFCASSTLATGGNTEAFFGQGTRLTVV.

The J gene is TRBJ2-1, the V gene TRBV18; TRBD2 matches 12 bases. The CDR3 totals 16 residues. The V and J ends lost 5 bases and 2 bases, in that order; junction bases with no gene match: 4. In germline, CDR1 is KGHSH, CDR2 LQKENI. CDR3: CASSFGLAGTYNEQFF. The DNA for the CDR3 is TGTGCCAGCTCATTCGGACTAGCGGGAACCTACAATGAGCAGTTCTTC.

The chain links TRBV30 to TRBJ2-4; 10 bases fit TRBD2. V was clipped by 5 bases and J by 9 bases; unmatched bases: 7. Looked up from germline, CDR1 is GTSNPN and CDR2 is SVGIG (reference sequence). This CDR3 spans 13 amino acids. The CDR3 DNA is TGTGCCTGGTCCGGGACTAGCGATGGCATTCAGTACTTC. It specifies CAWSGTSDGIQYF.

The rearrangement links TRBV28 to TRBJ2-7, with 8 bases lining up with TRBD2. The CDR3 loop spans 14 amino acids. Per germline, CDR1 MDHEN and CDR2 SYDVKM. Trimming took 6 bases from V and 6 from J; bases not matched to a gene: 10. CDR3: CASSPGTRTGEQYF. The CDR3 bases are TGTGCCAGCAGCCCCGGGACTAGAACGGGCGAGCAGTACTTC. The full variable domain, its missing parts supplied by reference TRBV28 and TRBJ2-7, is DVKVTQSSRYLVKRTGEKVFLECVQDMDHENMFWYRQDPGLGLRLIYFSYDVKMKEKGDIPEGYSVSREKKERFSLILESASTNQTSMYLCASSPGTRTGEQYFGPGTRLTVT.

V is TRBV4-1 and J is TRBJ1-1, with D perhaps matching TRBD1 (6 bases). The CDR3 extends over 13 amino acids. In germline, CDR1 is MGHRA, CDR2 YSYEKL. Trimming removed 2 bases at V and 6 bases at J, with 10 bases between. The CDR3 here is CASSQPEGAEAFF. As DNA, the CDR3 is TGCGCCAGCAGCCAACCCGAGGGGGCTGAAGCTTTCTTT.

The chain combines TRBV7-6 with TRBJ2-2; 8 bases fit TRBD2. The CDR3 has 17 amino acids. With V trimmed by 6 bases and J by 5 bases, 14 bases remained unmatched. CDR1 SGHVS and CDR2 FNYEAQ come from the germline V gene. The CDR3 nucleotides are TGTGCCAGCAGTGAAACGGGAGGGCCTTATTTGACCGGGGAGCTGTTTTTT. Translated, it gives CASSETGGPYLTGELFF.

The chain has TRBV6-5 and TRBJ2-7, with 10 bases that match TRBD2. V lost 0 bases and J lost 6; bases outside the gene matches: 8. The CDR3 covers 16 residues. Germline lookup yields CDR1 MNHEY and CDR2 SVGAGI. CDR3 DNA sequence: TGTGCCAGCAGTTACTCGATCGGCCTAGCGGGAGTCGAGCAGTACTTC. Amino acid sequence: CASSYSIGLAGVEQYF.

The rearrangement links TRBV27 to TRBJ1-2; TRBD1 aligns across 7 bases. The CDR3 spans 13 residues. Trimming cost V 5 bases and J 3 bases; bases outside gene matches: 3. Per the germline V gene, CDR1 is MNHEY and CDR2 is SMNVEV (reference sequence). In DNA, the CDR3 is TGTGCCAGCAGTGAAGGGGGCGACTATGGCTACACCTTC. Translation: CASSEGGDYGYTF.

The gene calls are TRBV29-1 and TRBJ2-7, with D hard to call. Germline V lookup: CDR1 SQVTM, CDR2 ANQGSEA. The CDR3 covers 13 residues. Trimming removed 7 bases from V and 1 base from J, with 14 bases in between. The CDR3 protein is CSGRASDSYEQYF. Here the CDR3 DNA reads TGCAGCGGCCGGGCGTCGGATTCCTACGAGCAGTACTTC.

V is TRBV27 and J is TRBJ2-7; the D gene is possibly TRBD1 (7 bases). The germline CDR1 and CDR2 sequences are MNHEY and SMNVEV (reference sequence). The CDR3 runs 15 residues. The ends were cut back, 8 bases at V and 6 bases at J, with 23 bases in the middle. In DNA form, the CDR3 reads TGTGCCAGCTCGCGGGACAGAGGGCTAGGGTTCGAGCAGTACTTC. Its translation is CASSRDRGLGFEQYF.

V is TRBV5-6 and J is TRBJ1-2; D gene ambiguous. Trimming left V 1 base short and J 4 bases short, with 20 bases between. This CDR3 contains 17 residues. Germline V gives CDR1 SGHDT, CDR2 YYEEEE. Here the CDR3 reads CASSLSVRTPKGYGYTF. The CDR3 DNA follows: TGTGCCAGCAGCTTGTCCGTGAGAACGCCTAAGGGCTATGGCTACACCTTC.

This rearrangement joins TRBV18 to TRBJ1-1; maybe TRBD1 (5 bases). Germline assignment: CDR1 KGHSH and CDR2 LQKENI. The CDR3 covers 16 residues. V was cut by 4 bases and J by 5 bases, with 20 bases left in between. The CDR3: CASSHTWRGAYTEAFF. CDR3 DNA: TGTGCCAGCTCACACACTTGGAGGGGCGCTTATACTGAAGCTTTCTTT.

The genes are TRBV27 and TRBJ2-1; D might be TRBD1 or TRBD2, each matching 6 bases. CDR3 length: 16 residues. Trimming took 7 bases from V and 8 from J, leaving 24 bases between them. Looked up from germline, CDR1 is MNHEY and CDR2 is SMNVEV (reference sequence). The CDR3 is CASKGGPSWTGHEQFF. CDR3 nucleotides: TGTGCCAGCAAGGGGGGACCTTCCTGGACTGGACATGAGCAGTTCTTC.

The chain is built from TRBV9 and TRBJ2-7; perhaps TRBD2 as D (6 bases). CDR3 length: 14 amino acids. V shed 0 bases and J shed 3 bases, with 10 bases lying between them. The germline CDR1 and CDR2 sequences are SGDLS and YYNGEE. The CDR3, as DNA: TGTGCCAGCAGCGTAGCCACGGGAGTCTACGAGCAGTACTTC. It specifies CASSVATGVYEQYF.

CDR3 in amino acids: CASSGPGGREIYEQYF. In nucleotides, the CDR3 is TGTGCCAGCAGCGGACCTGGGGGTAGGGAGATATACGAGCAGTACTTC. This chain links TRBV7-2 with TRBJ2-7, with D tentatively TRBD1 or TRBD2 (5 bases each). The CDR3 contains 16 residues. Looked up from germline, CDR1 is SGHTA and CDR2 is FQGNSA. The ends were cut back, 5 bases at V and 4 bases at J, with 21 bases in the middle.